This entry lists 8 T cell receptor beta chains sequenced from one sample in a study of T cells in Graves' hyperthyroidism and ophthalmopathy. Regions amplified from RNA transcripts were the TCR beta CDR3 regions. TCR CDR3 underwent first-round RT-PCR with the HTBI primer set. TCRdb processed the multiplex PCR reads anew with MiXCR; each CDR3 protein has one entry. This sample yields hundreds of thousands of distinct CDR3 sequences, of which approximately 25% are seen a single time; around 67% belongs to the top ten. The specimen sequenced was blood. These TCRs come from a man aged 50 or older with Graves' hyperthyroidism.

The J gene is TRBJ2-5, the V gene TRBV2; 7 bases align to TRBD1. Germline loops: CDR1 SNHLY, CDR2 FYNNEI. J gave up 1 base and V 6 bases, and 5 bases lay outside the gene matches. This CDR3 comprises 14 residues. The CDR3 protein is CASRHDRVQETQYF. CDR3 nucleotide sequence: TGTGCCAGCAGACACGACAGGGTCCAAGAGACCCAGTACTTC.

This clonotype was counted a few times. The V and J genes are TRBV29-1 and TRBJ2-1, with D possibly matching TRBD2 (5 bases). This CDR3 comprises 12 residues. V shed 0 bases and J shed 9 bases, with 9 bases lying between them. In germline, CDR1 is SQVTM, CDR2 ANQGSEA. The chain's CDR3 is CSVEDRGSEQFF. The CDR3 DNA follows: TGCAGCGTTGAAGATCGGGGAAGTGAGCAGTTCTTC.

CDR3 amino acids: CSAFSGTSGYEQYF. CDR3 DNA: TGCAGTGCTTTCTCCGGGACTAGCGGGTACGAGCAGTACTTC. V and J are TRBV20-1 and TRBJ2-7; 12 bases line up with TRBD2. The V segment lost 5 bases and the J segment 4 bases; nucleotides outside the gene matches: 6. This CDR3 is 14 amino acids long. The germline gives CDR1 DFQATT, CDR2 SNEGSKA (reference sequence).

This clonotype came up a few times. The genes are TRBV10-3 and TRBJ2-7; 9 nucleotides line up with TRBD1. CDR1 is ENHRY, CDR2 SYGVKD, per germline. Unmatched junction bases numbered 7, after V lost 7 bases and J lost 0 bases. The CDR3 consists of 15 residues. Here the CDR3 DNA reads TGTGCCATCACTGCGGGACAGGGTATCTCCTACGAGCAGTACTTC. It encodes CAITAGQGISYEQYF.

The chain carries TRBV15 and TRBJ2-3; D remains ambiguous. Looked up from germline, CDR1 is LNHNV and CDR2 is YYDKDF (reference sequence). V lost 0 bases to trimming and J lost 4 bases, with 14 bases between them. CDR3 size: 16 residues. CDR3: CATSRDGWPSADTQYF. Here the CDR3 DNA reads TGTGCCACCAGCAGAGATGGCTGGCCATCGGCAGATACGCAGTATTTT. The full variable domain, its missing parts supplied by reference TRBV15 and TRBJ2-3, is DAMVIQNPRYQVTQFGKPVTLSCSQTLNHNVMYWYQQKSSQAPKLLFHYYDKDFNNEADTPDNFQSRRPNTSFCFLDIRSPGLGDTAMYLCATSRDGWPSADTQYFGPGTRLTVL.

This chain joins TRBV6-1 and TRBJ1-6, with a tentative D call TRBD1 (6 bases). Germline-derived CDR1 and CDR2 are MNHNS and SASEGT. This CDR3 spans 15 amino acids. The V end lost 1 base, the J end lost 7 bases, and 11 bases lay between the germline ends. The DNA for the CDR3 is TGTGCCAGCAGTGAAGTTCCAGGGGCAAATTCACCCCTCCACTTT. This gives the protein CASSEVPGANSPLHF.

This clonotype was seen a handful of times. V is TRBV19 and J is TRBJ1-4; 7 bases are shared with TRBD1. There are 14 residues in the CDR3. Germline V gives CDR1 LNHDA, CDR2 SQIVND (reference sequence). Trimming cost V 7 bases and J 3 bases; bases outside gene matches: 5. The CDR3 region has the DNA TGTGCCAGTAACCACAGGGGATCTAATGAAAAACTGTTTTTT. The encoded protein is CASNHRGSNEKLFF.

This clonotype was picked up many times. The V gene is TRBV3-1, the J gene TRBJ2-7; D is undetermined. The V end lost 1 base, the J end lost 5 bases, and 3 bases lay between the germline ends. CDR1 LGHDT and CDR2 YNNKEL come from the germline V gene (reference sequence). The CDR3 has 11 residues. The CDR3 here is CASSQAHEQYF. The CDR3, as DNA: TGTGCCAGCAGCCAAGCCCACGAGCAGTACTTC.